The present TCR beta chain was sequenced within a study of T cell responses to AZD1222 COVID-19 vaccine. Findings of the study overall: It was only after the peak T cell response that any repertoires were sampled. Spike-specific TCR breadth and depth went up after people got two AZD1222 doses. It should be noted that donors were predominantly white British and more often female, and clonal diversity was possibly underestimated.

This clone showed up many times. The target antigen is unknown. CDR1 is MNHEY and CDR2 is SVGEGT in the germline V gene. After removal of 0 bases from V and 6 bases from J, the junction contained 6 bases not matched to a gene. The CDR3 runs to 16 residues. Method: immunoSEQ multiplex PCR; TCRdb's copy keeps in-frame clones and lacks some. This sample has about 160,000 clones, with almost 90% found just once. The clonotype comes from an adult in good health. V and J are TRBV6-2 or TRBV6-3 and TRBJ2-1; 9 bases agree with TRBD2. Sequenced material: peripheral blood, taken on day 0 of AZD1222 vaccination. The CDR3 region has the DNA TGTGCCAGCAGTTACTCGCGGGAGGGCCCGGGCAATGAGCAGTTCTTC. Amino acid sequence: CASSYSREGPGNEQFF.